This T cell receptor (beta chain) came from a study of somatic mutations in cytotoxic T cells in rheumatoid arthritis. Whole-study results and caveats: Measurement of CD8+ T-cell clonality revealed no significant difference between rheumatoid arthritis patients and age-matched healthy controls. In about an eighth of the roughly 60 patients, the largest CD8+ clone exceeded 20% of CD8+ cells.

A remark on this clone: Its target is not known.

As originally analysed: There were rare matches between patient CD8+ clones larger than 1% and published virus-specific TCRB sequences. Sequencing was performed with immunoSEQ multiplex PCR; in TCRdb, only in-frame clones are kept and a portion is missing. The DNA was the basis for D and trimming; V, J and clone size are from that table. The data hold some 16,000 clones, with approximately 75% observed a single time. With 2 bases removed from V and 1 base from J, the gap between germline ends came to 9 bases. Per the germline V gene, CDR1 is SGDLS and CDR2 is YYNGEE. The CDR3 covers 14 residues. This sequence was found in an adult with rheumatoid arthritis. The chain uses TRBV9 and TRBJ1-1, with a tentative D call TRBD1 (6 bases). The specimen sequenced was CD8+ T cells sorted from blood. CDR3 DNA sequence: TGTGCCAGCAGCGTCTGGACAGCGAACACTGAAGCTTTCTTT. Protein product: CASSVWTANTEAFF.